A single sample is the source of the 5 T cell receptor beta chains below, sequenced in a study of T-cell reconstitution after alpha-beta-depleted transplantation in children. A TCRbeta library incorporating unique molecular identifiers was prepared. TCRdb recomputed calls from the PCR reads with MiXCR, one row per CDR3 protein. The table shows around 16,000 distinct CDR3 sequences, with around 7.7% occurring only once. The specimen was PBMCs, mostly from graft donor cells, collected 60 days after TCRalphabeta/CD19-depleted stem cell transplant. These receptor sequences come from a boy younger than two who had a stem cell transplant for Wiskott-Aldrich syndrome, so the T cells may come from the graft donor.

This clonotype was detected many times. This chain joins TRBV18 and TRBJ1-2; D gene uncertain. CDR1 KGHSH and CDR2 LQKENI come from the germline V gene. The germline V and J ends were trimmed by 8 bases and 3 bases, with 13 bases remaining between them. This CDR3 comprises 13 residues. The CDR3 here is CASTGSPDYGYTF. In DNA, the CDR3 is TGTGCCAGCACGGGGTCTCCGGACTATGGCTACACCTTC.

In this sample, this clonotype turned up many times. The chain employs TRBV14 and TRBJ2-1; TRBD2 matches at 10 bases. V gave up 0 bases and J gave up 13 bases; unmatched junction bases: 3. Per the germline V gene, CDR1 is SGHDN and CDR2 is FVKESK. This CDR3 region has 13 residues. Written as DNA, the CDR3 is TGTGCCAGCAGCCAAGAACTAGCGGGAACCCAGTTCTTC. It is translated as CASSQELAGTQFF.

The sample holds many counts of this clonotype. The chain links TRBV5-5 to TRBJ1-2; D gene ambiguous. CDR3 length: 13 residues. Deletions cut 0 bases from V and 5 bases from J, with 8 bases between. CDR1 and CDR2 (germline): SGHKS, YYEKEE (reference sequence). This CDR3 is CASSLDSEYGYTF. CDR3 sequence (DNA): TGTGCCAGCAGCTTGGACAGTGAATATGGCTACACCTTC.

This chain uses TRBV4-1 with TRBJ2-2, with D tentatively TRBD2 (6 bases). V was trimmed by 0 bases and J by 4 bases, leaving 15 bases between them. CDR3 length equals 17 residues. Germline CDR1 and CDR2: MGHRA and YSYEKL. The CDR3 loop is CASSQEGAGWSTGELFF. The CDR3, as DNA: TGCGCCAGCAGCCAAGAGGGCGCGGGATGGAGCACCGGGGAGCTGTTTTTT.

This rearrangement joins TRBV20-1 to TRBJ1-6; no firm D call. CDR1 is DFQATT, CDR2 SNEGSKA, per germline (reference sequence). Trimming pared 5 bases from V and 5 bases from J, leaving 19 bases between. CDR3 length: 16 amino acids. The CDR3 region is CSAFWLGRGNNSPLHF. In nucleotides, the CDR3 is TGCAGTGCTTTTTGGCTTGGCAGAGGGAATAATTCACCCCTCCACTTT.